A selection of T cell receptor beta chains follows, all from one sample in a study of blood T cell repertoires in COVID-19. The method was immunoSEQ multiplex PCR; TCRdb's version includes in-frame clones alone and lacks a portion of them. The sample includes 110,000 to 150,000 clones, about 90% of them seen just once. Sequencing used peripheral blood. The source is a man aged 45-65 years with active or convalescent COVID-19. CDR3s include the opening cysteine and the closing phenylalanine or tryptophan. A D gene is named only where the DNA matches it firmly. Size is omitted from some rows. Given values are once, few, many or a class for expanded clones.

j_call v_call clone_size cdr3_length d_call cdr3_nt cdr3_aa
TRBJ2-4 TRBV19 - 13 - TGTGCCAGTAGCTCACAGGGTGGAAACATTCAGTACTTC CASSSQGGNIQYF
TRBJ2-2 TRBV30 - 14 - TGTGCCTGGGGAAGAGGGCTCGGCACCGGGGAGCTGTTTTTT CAWGRGLGTGELFF
TRBJ2-4 TRBV19 many 19 TRBD2 TGTGCCAGTAGTATAGTGGGAGCGGGGGGGGACTTAGCCAAAAACATTCAGTACTTC CASSIVGAGGDLAKNIQYF
TRBJ2-7 TRBV5-1 once 15 TRBD1 TGCGCCAGCAGCTTGGTCGGGACAGGATCCTACGAGCAGTACTTC CASSLVGTGSYEQYF
TRBJ2-7 TRBV27 - 14 - TGTGCCAGCAGTTTAGTGGGGGACACCTACGAGCAGTACTTC CASSLVGDTYEQYF
TRBJ2-1 TRBV5-1 - 16 TRBD2 TGCGCCAGCAGCGATGGACTAGCGGGAGGGCCGGATGAGCAGTTCTTC CASSDGLAGGPDEQFF
TRBJ2-1 TRBV9 - 18 - TGTGCCAGCAGCGTAGATGGTAGCTGGTCTGGCCCCTGGAATGAGCAGTTCTTC CASSVDGSWSGPWNEQFF
TRBJ2-7 TRBV5-4 once 15 TRBD2 TGTGCCAGCAGCCCCGGGGCTAGCGGCCCCTACGAGCAGTACTTC CASSPGASGPYEQYF
TRBJ1-2 TRBV29-1 - 12 TRBD1 TGCAGCGTTGTAGACAGGGGGAATGGCTACACCTTC CSVVDRGNGYTF
TRBJ2-3 TRBV6-5 once 15 TRBD1 TGTGCCAGCACCGGTAGGGACAGGGGAACGGATACGCAGTATTTT CASTGRDRGTDTQYF
TRBJ2-1 TRBV9 - 16 - TGTGCCAGCAGTCCCACCCACGAACTTTCCTACAATGAGCAGTTCTTC CASSPTHELSYNEQFF
TRBJ1-3 TRBV7-9 many 18 - TGTGCCAGCAGCTTATTGACGAAGTCAACTAGCTCTGGAAACACCATATATTTT CASSLLTKSTSSGNTIYF
TRBJ2-7 TRBV14 - 15 TRBD2 TGTGCCAGCAGCCAGAGGACTAGCGGGGCCGACGAGCAGTACTTC CASSQRTSGADEQYF
TRBJ1-4 TRBV28 - 15 - TGTGCCAGCAGTTTACAGGGGACCTCCAATGAAAAACTGTTTTTT CASSLQGTSNEKLFF
TRBJ2-7 TRBV28 - 16 TRBD1 TGTGCCAGCAGGCGGAAACACGGACAGGGGGCTCGCGAGCAGTACTTC CASRRKHGQGAREQYF
TRBJ1-5 TRBV28 few 17 TRBD1 TGTGCCAGCAGTCCCATACCAGGGACAGGGGGGCAACAGCCCCAGCATTTT CASSPIPGTGGQQPQHF
TRBJ2-7 TRBV11-1 - 14 - TGTGCCAGCAGGGATCGCGGGGCTCTTTACGAGCAGTACTTC CASRDRGALYEQYF
TRBJ2-2 TRBV3-1/TRBV3-2 once 15 TRBD1 TGTGCCAGCAGCCTCGGGACAGGGGCTTTCGGGGAGCTGTTTTTT CASSLGTGAFGELFF
TRBJ2-1 TRBV6-5 - 13 - TGTGCCAGCAAACGGAGGATCAACAATGAGCAGTTCTTC CASKRRINNEQFF
TRBJ1-1 TRBV10-3 - 17 - TGTGCCATCAGTGAGTCGGGGCGGAATAGTTTGAACACTGAAGCTTTCTTT CAISESGRNSLNTEAFF
TRBJ1-4 TRBV28 - 15 - TGTGCCAGCAACCCGGGAGGGCGACAGGATGAAAAACTGTTTTTT CASNPGGRQDEKLFF